The T cell receptor beta chain described here comes from a study of T-cell reconstitution after alpha-beta-depleted transplantation in children. The CDR3 consists of 15 residues. Germline V gene sequence: CDR1 SGHRS, CDR2 YFSETQ. V lost 4 bases to trimming and J lost 5 bases; unmatched junction nucleotides: 8. Study conclusions and caveats: Recipient T cells and thymic progenitors that survived gave rise to the high TCRbeta diversity observed at day 60 in some patients. Reportedly, only several hundred clones from non-depleted graft cells drove alpha-beta T-cell counts at about two months. Newly generated T cells supplied most T-cell counts and diversity one year post-transplant.

In the case of this clonotype: The antigen is unknown.

Preparation of the TCRbeta library used unique molecular identifiers. TCRdb reprocessed the PCR reads with MiXCR, giving one entry per CDR3 protein. Of a few hundred thousand distinct CDR3 sequences listed, 25% to 30% are singletons. This chain connects TRBV5-1 to TRBJ2-1; 8 nucleotides agree with TRBD2. This TCR was recovered from a boy under three years old with Wiskott-Aldrich syndrome, due to receive a stem cell transplant. The sequenced sample was PBMCs, obtained before TCRalphabeta/CD19-depleted stem cell transplant. The DNA of the CDR3 is TGCGCCAGCAGCGCGGCGGGACTAGAAAACAATGAGCAGTTCTTC. This encodes CASSAAGLENNEQFF. The full variable domain, completed using reference TRBV5-1 and TRBJ2-1, is KAGVTQTPRYLIKTRGQQVTLSCSPISGHRSVSWYQQTPGQGLQFLFEYFSETQRNKGNFPGRFSGRQFSNSRSEMNVSTLELGDSALYLCASSAAGLENNEQFFGPGTRLTVL.